This T cell receptor beta chain was obtained from a study of T cell changes during pregnancy in multiple sclerosis. Assay used: immunoSEQ multiplex PCR; TCRdb lists only in-frame clones, some missing. The table has more than 80,000 clones, about 90% seen once. Germline-derived CDR1 and CDR2 are SGHAT and FQNNGV. This CDR3 spans 15 amino acids. The V end lost 1 base, the J end lost 8 bases, and 15 bases lay between the germline ends. This receptor was obtained from a female donor with multiple sclerosis, enrolled in a pregnancy study. The material was peripheral blood, obtained before pregnancy. The V and J genes are TRBV11-2 and TRBJ2-1, with D tentatively TRBD2 (6 bases). In nucleotides, the CDR3 is TGTGCCAGCAGCTTAGCGGGAGAGGGGTTTCATGAGCAGTTCTTC. Its translation is CASSLAGEGFHEQFF.